A selection of T cell receptor beta chains follows, all from one sample in a study of T-cell memory formation after mild COVID-19. TCRdb fed the 5' RACE reads into MiXCR, producing one record per CDR3 protein. The table shows around 250,000 distinct CDR3 sequences, with 15% occurring only once. The specimen was PBMCs or a T cell subset sorted from them (not recorded which). The receptors stem from an adult woman who had mild COVID-19 (a few samples of this study predate the infection). Cell type and time point are not known. Each CDR3 is given with its conserved first and last residue. A D gene is named only where the DNA matches it firmly. Only part of the rows carry a size: once, few, many, or a class if the clone is expanded.

TRBV6-6	-	TRBJ2-1	TRBD2	CASSWGTSGYNEQFF	TGTGCCAGCAGTTGGGGGACTAGCGGCTACAATGAGCAGTTCTTC
TRBV20-1	few	TRBJ1-6	TRBD1	CSARDQNRGVVRSPLHF	TGCAGTGCTAGAGATCAAAACAGGGGGGTAGTTCGCTCACCCCTCCACTTT
TRBV7-9	few	TRBJ2-7	TRBD2	CASRATGTSDHEQYF	TGTGCCAGCAGGGCGACCGGGACTAGCGACCACGAGCAGTACTTC
TRBV24-1	few	TRBJ2-5	-	CATSDSGTSLQYF	TGTGCCACCAGTGACTCCGGGACGAGTCTCCAGTACTTC
TRBV29-1	many	TRBJ2-1	TRBD1	CSVEFRTGNIEQFF	TGCAGCGTTGAGTTCCGGACAGGGAATATTGAGCAGTTCTTC
TRBV7-3	-	TRBJ2-1	-	CASSLQGASGVYNEQFF	TGTGCCAGCAGCCTGCAGGGGGCTAGCGGAGTCTACAATGAGCAGTTCTTC
TRBV12-3/TRBV12-4	few	TRBJ1-3	-	CASSGGISSGNTIYF	TGTGCCAGCAGTGGGGGGATATCCTCTGGAAACACCATATATTTT
TRBV7-9	many	TRBJ2-3	-	CASRYPDRSTQYF	TGTGCCAGCAGATACCCGGACCGGTCAACGCAGTATTTT
TRBV5-4	-	TRBJ2-3	TRBD1	CASSSDRGRLDTQYF	TGTGCCAGCAGCTCCGACAGGGGGCGATTAGATACGCAGTATTTT
TRBV6-5	-	TRBJ1-1	-	CASSPLQVRSEAFF	TGTGCCAGCAGTCCCCTGCAGGTTCGGTCTGAAGCTTTCTTT
TRBV18	-	TRBJ1-3	-	CASSRDGNTIYF	TGTGCCAGCTCACGGGATGGAAACACCATATATTTT
TRBV7-8	few	TRBJ2-1	-	CASSLPRVPVRESYNEQFF	TGTGCCAGCAGCTTACCGCGGGTACCAGTTAGGGAATCCTACAATGAGCAGTTCTTC
TRBV5-6	few	TRBJ1-3	-	CASTLTGSGNTIYF	TGTGCCAGCACCCTTACAGGCTCTGGAAACACCATATATTTT
TRBV9	few	TRBJ1-6	-	CASSVDHGAGRSPLHF	TGTGCCAGCAGCGTAGATCACGGAGCCGGTCGATCACCCCTCCACTTT
TRBV5-1	few	TRBJ2-7	TRBD1	CASSRDSGGPYEQYF	TGCGCCAGCAGCCGGGACAGCGGCGGCCCCTACGAGCAGTACTTC
TRBV28	-	TRBJ1-3	-	CASSLGSLSGLNTIYF	TGTGCCAGCAGTTTAGGTAGCCTATCAGGGCTAAACACCATATATTTT